This T cell receptor (beta chain) emerged from a study of OX40 agonist ivuxolimab in advanced cancers. Study summary: Patients in the trial were receiving intravenous ivuxolimab every 2 weeks, at doses of 0.01 to 10 mg/kg. Patients enrolled in dose escalation were diagnosed with hepatocellular carcinoma, melanoma, renal cell or head and neck cancer. Treatment received earlier with anti-PD-1, anti-PD-L1 or anti-CTLA-4 agents was allowed, and under 50% had some.

Germline V lookup: CDR1 SGHRS, CDR2 YFSETQ. The CDR3 consists of 16 residues. Libraries were prepared by immunoSEQ multiplex PCR; TCRdb keeps only in-frame clonotypes and omits some of them. There are about 77,000 clones in the sample; around 82% occur only once, and around 0.8% lies in the top ten. Points on this clone: Its antigen is as yet unknown.

Study results and caveats: On average, CD8+ T cells showed a greater number of expanded clones than CD4+.

The sequence was obtained from an adult with an advanced solid tumor such as melanoma, head and neck, liver or kidney cancer. Sample: CD4+ or CD8+ T cells sorted from blood, taken in a trial of the OX40 agonist ivuxolimab. The chain has TRBV5-1 and TRBJ2-5; 10 bases agree with TRBD2. The J call could be wrong; TRBJ2-7 is a better fit for the DNA end. The CDR3 bases are TGCGCCAGCAGCACGTCTAGCGGGAGAACCGCCTACGAGCAGTACTTC. It is translated as CASSTSSGRTAYEQYF.